Presented here are 19 T cell receptor beta chains from one specimen sequenced in a study of T cell changes during pregnancy in multiple sclerosis. Data came from immunoSEQ multiplex PCR; TCRdb stores just in-frame clones and leaves some out. Of 70,000 to 95,000 clones listed, 85% to 95% were seen once; the top ten hold less than 2.5%. The sample consisted of peripheral blood, taken in the second trimester of pregnancy. The receptors stem from a female donor in good health, enrolled as a control in a pregnancy study.

V usage is TRBV7-2 and J usage is TRBJ2-1; D unclear. V was shortened by 0 bases and J by 5 bases, with 5 bases between the two germline ends. From germline, CDR1 is SGHTA and CDR2 FQGNSA. The CDR3 is 13 residues long. The CDR3 coding sequence is TGTGCCAGCAGCTTAGCGCGGCACAATGAGCAGTTCTTC. It is translated as CASSLARHNEQFF.

The CDR3 loop is CASSFGDRLSGGYTF. The CDR3 nucleotides read TGTGCCAGCAGCTTTGGGGACAGGTTATCAGGGGGCTACACCTTC. The chain uses TRBV5-4 and TRBJ1-2; TRBD1 matches at 8 bases. The CDR3 is 15 amino acids. With V trimmed by 2 bases and J by 8 bases, 11 bases remained unmatched. Germline V lookup: CDR1 SGHNT, CDR2 YYREEE (reference sequence).

The chain couples TRBV27 to TRBJ2-5, with D tentatively TRBD1 (6 bases). Germline lookup yields CDR1 MNHEY and CDR2 SMNVEV (reference sequence). The CDR3 runs 16 residues. The germline V and J ends were trimmed by 5 bases and 5 bases, with 21 bases remaining between them. Here the CDR3 reads CASSLKQGLEGETQYF. DNA of the CDR3: TGTGCCAGCAGTCTCAAACAGGGCCTGGAAGGGGAGACCCAGTACTTC.

The chain combines TRBV7-2 with TRBJ2-2; 12 bases map to TRBD2. The V segment lost 3 bases and the J segment 5 bases; nucleotides outside the gene matches: 1. The CDR3 runs to 15 residues. In germline, CDR1 is SGHTA, CDR2 FQGNSA. The CDR3 DNA follows: TGTGCCAGCAGCTTCGGACTAGCGGGGACCGGGGAGCTGTTTTTT. It encodes CASSFGLAGTGELFF.

The chain couples TRBV28 to TRBJ1-2; D perhaps matches TRBD1 (6 bases). Germline V CDR1 and CDR2: MDHEN, SYDVKM. The CDR3 runs 14 residues. V was cut by 2 bases and J by 3 bases, with 10 bases left in between. CDR3 residues: CASSLGGSHYGYTF. As DNA, the CDR3 is TGTGCCAGCAGTTTAGGGGGCAGCCACTATGGCTACACCTTC.

The chain combines TRBV4-2 with TRBJ1-3; D not certain. V dropped 1 base and J dropped 0 bases, with 13 bases sitting between them. Germline V gives CDR1 LGHNA, CDR2 YNFKEQ. The CDR3 contains 17 residues. Here the CDR3 reads CASSQGEPVNSGNTIYF. As DNA, the CDR3 is TGTGCCAGCAGCCAAGGGGAGCCCGTGAACTCTGGAAACACCATATATTTT.

V is TRBV6-6 and J is TRBJ2-2, with a weak D call TRBD2 (6 bases). Looked up from germline, CDR1 is MNHNY and CDR2 is SVGAGI (reference sequence). V lost 8 bases and J lost 1, with 17 bases in between. CDR3 size: 16 residues. CDR3 nucleotide sequence: TGTGCCAGCCTAGGAGGGGCAGGATTGAACACCGGGGAGCTGTTTTTT. It encodes CASLGGAGLNTGELFF.

This clone has just a few counts. The CDR3 carries no conserved terminal phenylalanine or tryptophan, so it likely arises from a read error. The limits of the CDR3 on the DNA are not certain, so only TCRdb's listed CDR3 is given. The gene calls are TRBV7-9 and TRBJ1-1; TRBD1 reflects the table's D call only, with no check against the DNA. Counting both end residues, the CDR3 totals 8 amino acids. Germline values: CDR1 SEHNR, CDR2 FQNEAQ (reference sequence). The CDR3 sequence is CASSLGQI.

This clone has just a few counts. The rearrangement uses TRBV30 and TRBJ1-1; possibly TRBD1 for D (5 bases). V was pared by 2 bases and J by 6 bases, with 13 bases between. This CDR3 is built from 13 residues. Germline CDR1 and CDR2: GTSNPN and SVGIG (reference sequence). CDR3 amino acids: CAWSRRGGAEAFF. The CDR3 DNA reads as TGTGCCTGGAGTAGGCGAGGAGGGGCTGAAGCTTTCTTT.

This chain connects TRBV15 to TRBJ1-1; D is undetermined. V lost 5 bases, J lost 1 base, and 8 bases lay in between. CDR1 LNHNV and CDR2 YYDKDF come from the germline V gene (reference sequence). This CDR3 comprises 13 residues. As DNA, the CDR3 is TGTGCCACCAGCGAGGGAGCGAACACTGAAGCTTTCTTT. Its protein is CATSEGANTEAFF.

V gene TRBV18 combines with J gene TRBJ1-5; possibly TRBD1 for D (6 bases). The germline V gene encodes CDR1 KGHSH and CDR2 LQKENI. The CDR3 contains 15 residues. The germline V and J ends were trimmed by 4 bases and 3 bases, with 13 bases remaining between them. The CDR3 loop reads CASSRGQITNQPQHF. The CDR3 DNA reads as TGTGCCAGCTCACGGGGGCAGATCACCAATCAGCCCCAGCATTTT.

The gene calls are TRBV27 and TRBJ1-2; no clear D gene. Trimming cost V 2 bases and J 7 bases, with 11 bases left between them. The CDR3 totals 13 residues. Germline V gene lookup returns CDR1 MNHEY and CDR2 SMNVEV (reference sequence). CDR3 nucleotides: TGTGCCAGCAGTTTAAGGCGCGGAGGTGGCTACACCTTC. Translation: CASSLRRGGGYTF.

The chain joins TRBV9 to TRBJ1-6, with D uncertain. The CDR3 has 13 amino acids. Germline V CDR1 and CDR2: SGDLS, YYNGEE. Trimming removed 4 bases at V and 5 bases at J, with 7 bases between. The CDR3 is CASSPGNNSPLHF. CDR3 nucleotides: TGTGCCAGCAGCCCCGGGAATAATTCACCCCTCCACTTT.

V is TRBV2 and J is TRBJ2-1, with 10 positions matching TRBD1. The CDR3 runs 16 residues. The V and J ends lost 6 bases and 5 bases, in that order; junction bases with no gene match: 10. Germline assignment: CDR1 SNHLY and CDR2 FYNNEI. The CDR3 DNA reads as TGTGCCAGCAGGAAGAGAGACAGGGGGCAAGACAATGAGCAGTTCTTC. Its translation is CASRKRDRGQDNEQFF.

This chain connects TRBV27 to TRBJ1-1; 7 bases are shared with TRBD1. CDR3 size: 13 residues. J was trimmed by 3 bases and V by 5 bases; bases with no gene match: 3. Germline values: CDR1 MNHEY, CDR2 SMNVEV (reference sequence). In DNA form, the CDR3 reads TGTGCCAGCAGTAAAGGGGGCTACACTGAAGCTTTCTTT. Amino acid sequence: CASSKGGYTEAFF.

This clone was detected only once. J is TRBJ2-3 and V is TRBV9; maybe TRBD2 (6 bases). The V end was cut by 3 bases, the J end by 0 bases, with 14 bases between. In germline, CDR1 is SGDLS, CDR2 YYNGEE. The CDR3 has 16 amino acids. The CDR3 DNA follows: TGTGCCAGCAGCGCCGCCGGGACTCGCAGCACAGATACGCAGTATTTT. Amino acid sequence: CASSAAGTRSTDTQYF.

The chain joins TRBV4-3 to TRBJ1-5, with no clear D. Germline CDR1 reads LGHNA; CDR2 reads YSLEER. V was trimmed by 1 base and J by 6 bases, leaving 10 bases between them. The CDR3 is made up of 14 amino acids. CDR3 sequence reads: CASSQGAGTQPQHF. The CDR3 nucleotides are TGCGCCAGCAGCCAAGGGGCAGGAACTCAGCCCCAGCATTTT.

In regard to this clone: Germline and junction disagree at one end, which may indicate a read error. The rearrangement uses TRBV5-1 and TRBJ2-2, with D unclear. CDR1 and CDR2 (germline): SGHRS, YFSETQ. The CDR3 length is 12 residues. CDR3 amino acids: CASGLATGELFF. DNA for the CDR3: TGCGCCAGCGGCTTGGCGACCGGGGAGCTGTTTTTT.

The gene calls are TRBV29-1 and TRBJ1-2, with D maybe TRBD1 (5 bases). Germline values: CDR1 SQVTM, CDR2 ANQGSEA. This CDR3 has 12 residues. V lost 7 bases and J 5 bases, leaving 14 bases between the germline ends. CDR3 amino acids: CSGWGGDYGYTF. DNA for the CDR3: TGCAGCGGTTGGGGGGGGGATTATGGCTACACCTTC.